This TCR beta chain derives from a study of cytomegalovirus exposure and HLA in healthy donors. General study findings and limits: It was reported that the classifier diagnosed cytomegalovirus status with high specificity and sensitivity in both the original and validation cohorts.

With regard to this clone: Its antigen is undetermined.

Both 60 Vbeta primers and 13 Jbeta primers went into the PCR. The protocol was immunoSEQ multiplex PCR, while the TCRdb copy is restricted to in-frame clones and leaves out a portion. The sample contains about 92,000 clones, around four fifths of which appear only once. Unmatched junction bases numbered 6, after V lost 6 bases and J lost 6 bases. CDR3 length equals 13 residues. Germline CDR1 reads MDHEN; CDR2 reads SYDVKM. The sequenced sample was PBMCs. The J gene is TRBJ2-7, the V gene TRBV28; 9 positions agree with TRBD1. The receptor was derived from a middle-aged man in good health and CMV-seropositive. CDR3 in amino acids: CASRRTGVPEQYF. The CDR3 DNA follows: TGTGCCAGCAGACGGACAGGGGTCCCCGAGCAGTACTTC. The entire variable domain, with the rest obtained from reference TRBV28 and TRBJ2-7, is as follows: DVKVTQSSRYLVKRTGEKVFLECVQDMDHENMFWYRQDPGLGLRLIYFSYDVKMKEKGDIPEGYSVSREKKERFSLILESASTNQTSMYLCASRRTGVPEQYFGPGTRLTVT.